This TCR beta chain came from a study of Graves' ophthalmopathy and Graves' hyperthyroidism. Where ophthalmopathy was present, donors had moderate-to-severe activity, CAS ≥3, NOSPECS ≥4 and duration under 3 months. Patients were left out if they had other autoimmune diseases, uncontrolled infections, pregnancy or lactation. Amplification targeted the TCR beta CDR3 regions, with RNA transcripts as the source material. Second-round multiplex PCR came after first-round RT-PCR with HTBI primers. Via MiXCR, TCRdb re-called the multiplex PCR reads, giving one row per CDR3 protein. Here the sample spans 300,000 or so distinct CDR3 sequences, 17% being singletons. A remark on this clonotype: Antigen specificity is unknown.

Germline V gene sequence: CDR1 SGHTA, CDR2 FQGNSA. This CDR3 contains 15 residues. The V end lost 2 bases, the J end lost 0 bases, and 10 bases lay between the germline ends. Study outcomes and limitations: A 13-signature model separated ophthalmopathy from stable hyperthyroidism, reaching about 91% sensitivity and less than 83% specificity cross-validated.

The sequence was collected from an adult man with Graves' ophthalmopathy. The genes are TRBV7-2 and TRBJ2-5; D not certain. Specimen: peripheral blood. The CDR3 DNA is TGTGCCAGCAGCTTATCTTCCAGCTACCAAGAGACCCAGTACTTC. This sequence encodes CASSLSSSYQETQYF.